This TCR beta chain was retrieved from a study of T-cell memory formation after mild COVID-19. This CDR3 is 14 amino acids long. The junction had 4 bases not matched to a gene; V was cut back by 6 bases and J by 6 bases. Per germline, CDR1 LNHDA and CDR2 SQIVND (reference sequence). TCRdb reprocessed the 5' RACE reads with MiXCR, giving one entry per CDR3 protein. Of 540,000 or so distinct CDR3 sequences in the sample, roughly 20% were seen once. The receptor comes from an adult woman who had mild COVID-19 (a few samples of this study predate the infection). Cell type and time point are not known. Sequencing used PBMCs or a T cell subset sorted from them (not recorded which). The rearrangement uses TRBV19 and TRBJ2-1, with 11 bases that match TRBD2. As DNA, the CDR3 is TGTGCCAGTAGGACTAGCGGGATGGGCAATGAGCAGTTCTTC. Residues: CASRTSGMGNEQFF.